Listed below are T cell receptor beta chains from one sample, sequenced in a study of shared clonotypes between healthy human individuals. This table comes from immunoSEQ multiplex PCR, and its TCRdb copy is limited to in-frame clones, with some not included. The table lists roughly 660,000 clones, 90% of them singletons, with less than 40% in the top ten. Sequenced material: memory CD8+ T cells from PBMCs. The source is a man younger than 30 in good health. Some clones in this sample may be carry-over from other donors' samples. Each CDR3 is given with its conserved first and last residue. D genes are given only for firm matches. Only part of the rows carry a size: once, few, many, or a class if the clone is expanded.

d_gene,j_gene,abundance,v_gene,CDR3nt,CDR3aa
TRBD1,TRBJ2-7,NA,TRBV5-1,TGCGCCAGCAGCCTGGGGACAGGCTTTGTCGAGCAGTACTTC,CASSLGTGFVEQYF
NA,TRBJ1-3,NA,TRBV27,TGTGCCAGCAGTTTCAGGCAGGGCGGCGGAAACACCATATATTTT,CASSFRQGGGNTIYF
TRBD2,TRBJ2-7,NA,TRBV27,TGTGCCAGCAGTTTGTCGACTAGCGGTAGCTCCTACGAGCAGTACTTC,CASSLSTSGSSYEQYF
NA,TRBJ1-4,NA,TRBV19,TGTGCCAGTAGTATATCCCCCGGGACCAACCTTCAGGGAGGTGAAAAACTGTTTTTT,CASSISPGTNLQGGEKLFF
TRBD1,TRBJ1-2,few,TRBV30,TGTGCCTGGAGTGCGACAGGGACCTATGGCTACACCTTC,CAWSATGTYGYTF
NA,TRBJ2-7,NA,TRBV7-6,TGTGCCAGCAGCTTAGGAGCAGGGGAAATCTACGAGCAGTACTTC,CASSLGAGEIYEQYF
NA,TRBJ1-1,NA,TRBV2,TGTGCCAGCAGAGCAACCGGGACCGCGATCAACACTGAAGCTTTCTTT,CASRATGTAINTEAFF
NA,TRBJ1-1,NA,TRBV6-1,TGTGCCAGTAACGGGCGTTTGGGGACTGAAGCTTTCTTT,CASNGRLGTEAFF
NA,TRBJ1-4,NA,TRBV19,TGTGCCAGTAGTCCAGGGTTATGGAATGAAAAACTGTTTTTT,CASSPGLWNEKLFF
NA,TRBJ2-7,NA,TRBV27,TGTGCCAGCAGTTTGGGGGCGGGGTACGAGCAGTACTTC,CASSLGAGYEQYF
NA,TRBJ1-5,NA,TRBV27,TGTGCCAGCAGTTTGGGATCCAATCAGCCCCAGCATTTT,CASSLGSNQPQHF
TRBD1,TRBJ2-3,many,TRBV18,TGTGCCAGCTCGCCTGGACAGGGGAGAACAGATACGCAGTATTTT,CASSPGQGRTDTQYF
NA,TRBJ2-3,NA,TRBV19,TGTGCCAGTAGTATAGTCCCAGTCACAGATACGCAGTATTTT,CASSIVPVTDTQYF
NA,TRBJ2-1,NA,TRBV7-9,TGTGCCAGCATCGACAGGAGCTCCTACAATGAGCAGTTCTTC,CASIDRSSYNEQFF
NA,TRBJ1-1,NA,TRBV6-5,TGTGCCAGCAGTTACGCCGCCGATCGGGAAAGGCCTGAAGCTTTCTTT,CASSYAADRERPEAFF
NA,TRBJ2-1,NA,TRBV2,TGTGCCAGCAGTGAGGGGCGTGGGTTCTACAATGAGCAGTTCTTC,CASSEGRGFYNEQFF
NA,TRBJ2-2,NA,TRBV12-5,TGTGCTAGTGGTTTGCAGGGTGATGTCACCGGGGAGCTGTTTTTT,CASGLQGDVTGELFF
TRBD1,TRBJ2-2,NA,TRBV25-1,TGTGCCAGCAGTGAATTTTGGACAGGGTTATCCGGGGAGCTGTTTTTT,CASSEFWTGLSGELFF
NA,TRBJ2-7,few,TRBV5-1,TGCGCCAGCAGCCTCGACAAGTACTACGAGCAGTACTTC,CASSLDKYYEQYF
NA,TRBJ2-1,NA,TRBV5-1,TGCGCCAGCAGCTCGGAGGGACGCGGGACGGACAATGAGCAGTTCTTC,CASSSEGRGTDNEQFF